This T cell receptor beta chain comes out of a study of shared clonotypes between healthy human individuals. Germline loops: CDR1 MRHNA, CDR2 SNTAGT. V was clipped by 6 bases and J by 8 bases; unmatched bases: 5. The CDR3 length is 14 residues. TCRdb's copy holds only in-frame clones and misses some; the assay was immunoSEQ multiplex PCR. This sample has more than 500,000 clones, with more than 95% found just once. This clone was counted once. This chain connects TRBV6-4 to TRBJ2-2; TRBD2 matches at 11 bases. The receptor was isolated from a woman aged 25 to 39 in good health. The material sequenced was naive CD4+ T cells sorted from blood. The subset is: CD45RA+ positively selected. The CDR3 nucleotides are TGTGCCAGCAGCCTACTAGCGGGAGAGGGGGAGCTGTTTTTT. It codes for CASSLLAGEGELFF.